This T cell receptor beta chain was profiled in a study of blood T cell repertoires in COVID-19 (dated by TCRdb to about 2020). Looking at the study overall: Collaborator samples came from the United States, Italy and Spain and covered acute and convalescent phases of COVID-19. Subjects who had been exposed to COVID-19, were actively infected with it, or had recovered from it provided the deeply sampled blood TCRbeta repertoires that made up the dataset. A freely available public database, intended as a resource for researchers studying the immune response to SARS-CoV-2, is where the repertoires were released. Where available, HLA class I and class II types were taken from metadata supplied by the sample provider and were not determined by assay-based typing. Samples were obtained from the ongoing ImmuneRACE study (first 160 participants) and from roughly 1,300 subjects provided by 6 global collaborators. Sample metadata almost always included a de-identified subject ID, COVID-19 status, age in years and sex. The material from the prospective study consisted of cDNA or gDNA derived from T cells, B-cell-depleted T cells, or PBMCs. What the research found in general, with its limitations: Clinical and demographic metadata were provided uncurated, with the amount varying by source and participant.

The collaborating institutions used their own protocols to collect whole blood in K2EDTA tubes. Collaborator samples were shipped for TCRbeta analysis as frozen whole blood, isolated PBMCs, or DNA extracted from either sample type. The germline V gene (reference sequence) sets CDR1 to SEHNR and CDR2 to FQNEAQ. From the cysteine up to the phenylalanine, the CDR3 has a length of 13 residues. Only the CDR3 DNA is retained, 39 bases long and in frame from the first base. V and J are truncated by 5 bases and 7 bases respectively, leaving an intervening sequence of 14 bases. Of note for this clone: There is no known antigen for this receptor. Base qualities are not at hand, and no much larger clone is one base apart.

The immunoSEQ Assay, a bias-controlled multiplex PCR, was used to amplify TCRbeta CDR3 regions from genomic DNA. For the original study's pipeline: The number of nucleated cells in each sample was estimated by amplification of reference gene primers within the assay. Sequence reads were collapsed and filtered to measure the absolute abundance of every unique TCRbeta CDR3 rearrangement. For each sample, productive Simpson clonality was calculated by taking the square root of Simpson's diversity index across productive rearrangements. Entries here come from immuneACCESS through TCRdb and include only in-frame sequences with V and J called. Some clones fail to appear in such tables; in the studies checked, an unresolved V gene covers under half of the shortfall, and the cause of the remainder is unknown. V, J and clone size are taken as reported in that table, and D and trimming were inferred from the DNA itself. Across this sample there are roughly 200,000 clones, with approximately 78% seen only once. The ten largest clonotypes hold around 2.8% of the sample.

The sequenced sample consisted of peripheral blood. This clonotype was sampled from a woman at least 80 years old with active or convalescent COVID-19. This chain joins TRBV7-9 to TRBJ1-2, with the D gene not clear enough to name. The CDR3 has the sequence CASSPLGGVGYTF. The nucleotide sequence is given as TGTGCCAGCAGCCCCCTGGGCGGGGTTGGCTACACCTTC.